This TCR beta chain is from a study of cytomegalovirus exposure and HLA in healthy donors (dated by TCRdb to about 2017). About the study as a whole: According to an earlier analysis of a few hundred of the donors, about 179 million T cells yielded 117 million unique TCR beta sequences and 276 Gb of sequence data. An earlier analysis of roughly 600 of the donors used high-throughput TCR beta sequencing to judge whether each TCR beta V gene segment behaved as functional or pseudogenic. Roughly 5 DR-DQ haplotypes were treated as single units for association and clustering because of strong linkage in the cohort. Along with the approximately 650-subject first cohort, a separate validation cohort of 120 different subjects was used. Rather than using new phenotypic data, the later analysis identified candidate immune exposures from TCR beta sequences and from how often those sequences occurred across donors. Both class I and class II loci were covered by HLA typing, at four-digit resolution. The study aimed to test whether cataloging public T cell receptors could reveal signatures of past pathogen exposure. An early release covering roughly 640 HLA-typed donors comprised roughly 300 gigabases of sequencing data and approximately 85 million unique TCR sequences. Every discovery cohort repertoire had been produced on one sequencing platform. Across some 400 genotyped donors of the cohort, an average of about 240,000 unique TCR beta nucleotide sequences per donor were sequenced, and roughly 20% of those sequences were non-productive. Donor age, sex, ethnicity and CMV serostatus were collected together with the repertoire data. The study combined high-throughput TCR immunosequencing, statistical association of individual TCRs with disease status, and machine learning to predict cytomegalovirus infection status. In a later analysis, previously published TCR beta repertoires from several hundred donors were re-analyzed and high-resolution HLA genotyping was added so that TCR occurrence patterns could be studied. Of the roughly 400 genotyped donors, roughly 80% fell in the genetic ancestry cluster associated with self-reported Caucasian donors. The number of donors typed differed by locus, with roughly 629-640 for A, B, C, DRB1 and DQB1, more than 500 for DQA1, 600 to 610 for DPA1, and some 440 for DPB1. The study used immunosequencing to profile the T cell repertoires of 666 subjects and linked those repertoires to cytomegalovirus serostatus. Genome-wide SNP genotypes for about three fifths of the roughly 670 donors were used in a later genetic analysis, which treated that subset as a discovery cohort. Overall study outcomes, separate from this receptor: Cytomegalovirus status was reported to be diagnosed by the classifier with high specificity and sensitivity in both the original and validation cohorts. In the study, 164 TCR beta chains were listed as associated with cytomegalovirus. The authors suggested that the approach could potentially be extended to other disease states and immunological phenotypes. A further reported finding was that TCR beta sequences accurately predicted the HLA-A and HLA-B alleles for most subjects in the first cohort. A group of highly shared sequence variants was considered likely to be a technical artifact of the sequencing pipeline. Most CMV-associated TCR beta chains appeared to be HLA-restricted in a later analysis, and the HLA associations seemed to be driven largely by CMV exposure. Linkage disequilibrium might explain the correlated functional status among segregating V segments, but an unknown experimental factor could not be ruled out. Several of the top co-occurrence clusters appeared to be linked to parvovirus B19, influenza, CMV and Epstein-Barr virus, according to a later analysis. Across donors, most TCR sequences were observed very rarely, whereas some public TCRs were present in many individuals. Because HLA typing was unavailable for some donors at each locus, only the typed subset was used in association tests. In a later analysis, HLA-associated TCR beta chains were found to be more clonally expanded and to have lower generation probabilities than equally common non-associated chains. In an earlier analysis of some 550 of the donors, most TCR beta V segments were observed in productive rearrangements about 87% or about 30% of the time, broadly matching IMGT annotations. In vitro tests confirmed that a few of the cytomegalovirus-associated TCR beta chains recognize cytomegalovirus antigens. V-gene and J-gene trimming of TCR beta chains was associated with a missense DCLRE1C variant in a later genetic analysis, and the association was replicated in an independent cohort. Because counts were too low, roughly 18 rarely observed V segments, including chromosome 9 orphons, were left out of the earlier analysis of about 500 of the donors. According to a later genetic analysis, donors in an Asian-associated ancestry cluster had fewer N-insertions in productive TCRs than the approximately 630-donor mean. When HLA alleles, especially DR and DQ, strongly co-occurred, attributing TCR associations to individual alleles was difficult. CMV serostatus was the only immune exposure information available for the cohort. The presence/absence analyses assumed that sequencing depth was roughly uniform across donors, and that assumption may not be true. A later analysis associated approximately 17,000 TCR beta sequences with specific HLA alleles at a false discovery rate of 0.05. In a later analysis, the rate of TCR association differed among HLA loci, with DRB1 alleles having the most associated TCRs and HLA-C alleles having the fewest. The cohort was sequenced for TCR beta chains only, and without alpha or paired-chain data the features that could be detected were limited.

A note on this clone: The antigen this receptor binds is unknown. Base-call qualities are not available, and no considerably larger clone is one nucleotide away.

The cohort comprised hundreds of healthy bone marrow donors. At the time of sampling, every cohort member was nominally healthy, though immune exposures that went unrecorded were likely present. The donor tested CMV seronegative, placing the donor among the approximately 400 seronegative members of the cohort. Each donor provided a peripheral blood sample, and peripheral blood mononuclear cells were used for TCR beta sequencing. Genomic DNA was extracted from the blood cell samples with the Qiagen DNeasy Blood Extraction Kit. The library was obtained by the immunoSEQ multiplex PCR assay. The multiplex PCR relied on a mix of 60 forward primers for TCR Vbeta segments and 13 reverse primers for TCR Jbeta segments. A multiplex PCR assay on genomic DNA amplified the CDR3 region of rearranged TCR beta genes. On the Illumina HiSeq System, the amplified TCR beta libraries were sequenced as 87-base-pair reads. Turning to the authors' computational methods: In a later analysis, some 80 million unique TCR beta chains were counted across the 690 or so repertoires, and roughly 11 million of these chains were shared by at least two donors. A nearest-neighbor algorithm error-corrected the raw reads and collapsed the reads into unique sequences, merging closely related sequences to remove PCR and sequencing errors. CDR3 sequences were aligned to IMGT reference sequences to assign V, D and J gene segments. Each retained sequence needed at least a six-nucleotide match to both a V gene segment and a J gene segment. A rearrangement was called productive if the CDR3 had no stop codons and remained in frame with V and J, and every other rearrangement was called non-productive. Following IMGT convention, CDR3 was defined as the stretch from the second conserved V-encoded cysteine up to the conserved J-encoded phenylalanine. The earlier analysis of a few hundred of the donors excluded sequences that lacked an unambiguous match to a single V gene segment. An earlier analysis of 500 to 600 of the donors classified V segments as functional when productive rearrangements were above 56.7% and as segregating when the standard deviation between donors was above 5%. A statistical classification framework was built to diagnose cytomegalovirus status from the catalog of TCR beta chain sequences. In a later analysis, TCR nucleotide sequences were compared against IMGT/GENE-DB human TR gene sequences so that V and J genes could be assigned. The TCRdist pipeline was used in a later analysis to assign CDR3 sequences and most-parsimonious VDJ recombination scenarios. In a later analysis, each TCR beta chain was defined by its CDR3 amino acid sequence together with its V-gene family, and reads lacking a unique V-gene family were excluded. In a later analysis, 550 to 650 highly shared, low-generation-probability nucleotide sequences were removed to address suspected cross-contamination and a sequencing artifact. For each public chain, a later analysis derived a clonal expansion index from normalized ranks of inferred template counts within each repertoire. In a later analysis, generation probabilities were computed using a VDJ recombination model fitted to out-of-frame rearrangements, and the results were checked against IGoR. In a later analysis, hypergeometric tests were used to score TCR-TCR, TCR-HLA and TCR-CMV co-occurrence, with a repertoire-size bias correction applied to TCR pairs. False discovery rates were estimated in a later analysis by permuting HLA or CMV assignments 20 times. In a later analysis, co-occurring TCRs were grouped with DBSCAN, and TCRdist sequence similarity was added when clustering was performed within HLA-allele-positive subsets. Co-occurrence clustering excluded repertoires with fewer than 30,000 or more than 120,000 public chains, plus five with anomalous nucleotide sharing. TCRdb took this table from immuneACCESS and kept in-frame rearrangements with V and J called. Such tables lack part of the clones; where checked against another copy, unresolved V genes explain under half of the gap, and the rest is unexplained. The DNA gave D and trimming, while V, J and clone size come from that table. The sample contains 250,000 or so clones, nearly 95% of them found a single time. Of the sample, around 1.7% is held by the ten largest clones.

The sequenced sample consisted of PBMCs. This TCR derives from a girl aged 2-10 years in good health and CMV-seronegative.

The base sequence is TGTGCCAGCAGTGAATTAGATCAGCCCCAGCATTTT. This is translated as CASSELDQPQHF. The rearrangement combines TRBV2 with TRBJ1-5; the D gene remains uncertain. The germline V gene sets CDR1 to SNHLY and CDR2 to FYNNEI. Relative to germline, V is 2 bases shorter and J is 5 bases shorter, with 4 bases between their ends. The CDR3, cysteine through phenylalanine, is 12 amino acids long. Just the 36-base CDR3 DNA is kept, in frame starting at base 1.